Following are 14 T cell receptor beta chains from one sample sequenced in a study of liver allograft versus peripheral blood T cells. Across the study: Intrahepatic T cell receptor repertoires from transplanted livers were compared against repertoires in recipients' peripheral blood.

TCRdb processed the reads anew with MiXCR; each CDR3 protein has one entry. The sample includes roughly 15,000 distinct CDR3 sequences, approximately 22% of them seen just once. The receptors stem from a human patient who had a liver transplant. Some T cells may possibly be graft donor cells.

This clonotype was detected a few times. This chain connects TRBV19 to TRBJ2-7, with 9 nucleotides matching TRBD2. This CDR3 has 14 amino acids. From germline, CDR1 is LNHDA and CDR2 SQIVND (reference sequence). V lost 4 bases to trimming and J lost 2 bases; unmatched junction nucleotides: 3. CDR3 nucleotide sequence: TGTGCCAGTAGTAAACGCGGGGGGGCCTACGAGCAGTACTTC. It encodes CASSKRGGAYEQYF.

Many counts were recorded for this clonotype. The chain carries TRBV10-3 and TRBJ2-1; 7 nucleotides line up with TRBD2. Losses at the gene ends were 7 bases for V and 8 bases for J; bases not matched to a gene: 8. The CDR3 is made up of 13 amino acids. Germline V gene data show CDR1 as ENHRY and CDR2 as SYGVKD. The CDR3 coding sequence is TGTGCCATCAAGGGAGGGGTGGAGGATGAGCAGTTCTTC. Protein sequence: CAIKGGVEDEQFF.

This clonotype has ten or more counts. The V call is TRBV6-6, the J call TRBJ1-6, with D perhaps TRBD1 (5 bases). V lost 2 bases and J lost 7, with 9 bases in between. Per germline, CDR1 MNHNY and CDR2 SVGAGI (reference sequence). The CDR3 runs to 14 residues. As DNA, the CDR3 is TGTGCCAGCAGTTACGCAGGGTCGAATTCACCCCTCCACTTT. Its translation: CASSYAGSNSPLHF.

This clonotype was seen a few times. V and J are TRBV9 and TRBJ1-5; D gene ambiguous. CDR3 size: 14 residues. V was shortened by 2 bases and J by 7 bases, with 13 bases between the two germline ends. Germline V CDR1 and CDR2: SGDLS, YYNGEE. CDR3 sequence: CASSVGPSKQPQHF. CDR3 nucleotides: TGTGCCAGCAGCGTTGGCCCTTCGAAGCAGCCCCAGCATTTT.

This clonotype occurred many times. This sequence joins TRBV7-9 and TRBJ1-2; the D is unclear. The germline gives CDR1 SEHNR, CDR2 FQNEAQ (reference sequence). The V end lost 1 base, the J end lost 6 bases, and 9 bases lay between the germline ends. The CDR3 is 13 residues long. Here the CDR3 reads CASSLGPENGYTF. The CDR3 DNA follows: TGTGCCAGCAGCTTAGGGCCTGAAAATGGCTACACCTTC.

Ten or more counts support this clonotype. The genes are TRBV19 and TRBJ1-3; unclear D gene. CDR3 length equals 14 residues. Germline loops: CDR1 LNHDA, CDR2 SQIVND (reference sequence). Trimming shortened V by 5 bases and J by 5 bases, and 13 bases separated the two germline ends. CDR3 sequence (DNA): TGTGCCAGTAGTGACACGGGGTTCAGAAACACCATATATTTT. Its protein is CASSDTGFRNTIYF.

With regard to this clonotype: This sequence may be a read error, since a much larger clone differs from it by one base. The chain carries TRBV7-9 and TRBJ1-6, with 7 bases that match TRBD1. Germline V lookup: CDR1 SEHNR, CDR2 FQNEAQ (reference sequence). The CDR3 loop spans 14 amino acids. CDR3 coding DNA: TGTGCCAGCAGTCCCGGGACAGCCAATTCACCCCTCCGCTTT. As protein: CASSPGTANSPLRF.

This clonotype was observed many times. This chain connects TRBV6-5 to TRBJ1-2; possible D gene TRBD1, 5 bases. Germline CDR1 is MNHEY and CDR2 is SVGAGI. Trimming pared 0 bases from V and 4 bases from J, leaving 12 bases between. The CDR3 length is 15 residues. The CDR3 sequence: CASSYSTGRSYGYTF. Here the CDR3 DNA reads TGTGCCAGCAGTTACTCGACGGGACGGTCCTATGGCTACACCTTC.

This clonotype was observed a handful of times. The CDR3: CASSTGAPTEAFF. In DNA, the CDR3 is TGTGCCAGCAGTACCGGGGCCCCCACTGAAGCTTTCTTT. The chain employs TRBV12-3 or TRBV12-4 and TRBJ1-1; D perhaps matches TRBD1 (5 bases). CDR3 length: 13 residues. V was pared by 5 bases and J by 4 bases, with 11 bases between.

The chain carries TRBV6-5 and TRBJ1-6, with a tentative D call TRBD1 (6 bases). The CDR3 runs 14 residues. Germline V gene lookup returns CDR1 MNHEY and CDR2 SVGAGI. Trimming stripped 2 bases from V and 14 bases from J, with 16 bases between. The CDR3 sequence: CASSYGRQVVTLHF. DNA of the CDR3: TGTGCCAGCAGTTACGGTCGACAGGTGGTGACCCTCCACTTT.

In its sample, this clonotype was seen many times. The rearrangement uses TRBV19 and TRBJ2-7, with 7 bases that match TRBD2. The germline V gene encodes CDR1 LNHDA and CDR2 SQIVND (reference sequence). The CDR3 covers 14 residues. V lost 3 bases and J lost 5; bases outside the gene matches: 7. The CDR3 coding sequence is TGTGCCAGTAGTATCCGGACGGGGAGGGACGAGCAGTACTTC. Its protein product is CASSIRTGRDEQYF. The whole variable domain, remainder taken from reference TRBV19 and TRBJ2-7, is DGGITQSPKYLFRKEGQNVTLSCEQNLNHDAMYWYRQDPGQGLRLIYYSQIVNDFQKGDIAEGYSVSREKKESFPLTVTSAQKNPTAFYLCASSIRTGRDEQYFGPGTRLTVT.

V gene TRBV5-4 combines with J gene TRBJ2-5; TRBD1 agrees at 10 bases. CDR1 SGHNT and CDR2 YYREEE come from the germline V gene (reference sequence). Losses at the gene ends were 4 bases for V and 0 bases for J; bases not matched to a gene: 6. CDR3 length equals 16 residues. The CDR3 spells CASSPPGTGDQETQYF. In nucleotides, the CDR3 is TGTGCCAGCAGCCCCCCCGGGACAGGGGACCAAGAGACCCAGTACTTC.

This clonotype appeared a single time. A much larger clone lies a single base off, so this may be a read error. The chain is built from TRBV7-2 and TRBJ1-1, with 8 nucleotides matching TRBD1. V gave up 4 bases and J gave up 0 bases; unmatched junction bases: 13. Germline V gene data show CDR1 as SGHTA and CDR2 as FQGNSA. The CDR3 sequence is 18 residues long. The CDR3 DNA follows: TGTGCCAGCAGCTCGGGGGCCAGGGGGCAGAAAATGAACACTGAAGCTTTCTTT. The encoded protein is CASSSGARGQKMNTEAFF.

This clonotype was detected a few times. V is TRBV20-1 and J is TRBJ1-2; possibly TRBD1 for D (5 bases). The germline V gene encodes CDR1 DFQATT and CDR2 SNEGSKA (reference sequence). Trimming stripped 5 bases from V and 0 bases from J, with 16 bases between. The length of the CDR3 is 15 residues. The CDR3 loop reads CSAHKGAGANYGYTF. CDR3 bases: TGCAGTGCTCATAAAGGGGCGGGCGCTAACTATGGCTACACCTTC.